This entry lists 20 T cell receptor beta chains sequenced from one sample in a study of cytomegalovirus exposure and HLA in healthy donors. PCR used 60 Vbeta primers and 13 Jbeta primers. Measured with immunoSEQ multiplex PCR; TCRdb has only the in-frame clones, and not every one. The sample lists about 150,000 clones; roughly 79% were seen once. Sample: PBMCs. The source of these receptors is a man aged 18 to 29 in good health and CMV-seronegative.

As to this clone: The same CDR3 arises from other DNA sequences in this sample as well. The chain employs TRBV6-5 and TRBJ1-2; D unclear. Germline V gives CDR1 MNHEY, CDR2 SVGAGI. The V end was cut by 2 bases, the J end by 1 base, with 8 bases between. CDR3 size: 14 residues. The CDR3 spells CASSYGGVNYGYTF. CDR3 sequence (DNA): TGTGCCAGCAGTTACGGCGGGGTTAACTATGGCTACACCTTC.

V usage is TRBV4-2 and J usage is TRBJ1-2, with D perhaps TRBD1 (5 bases). CDR1 is LGHNA and CDR2 is YNFKEQ in the germline V gene. The CDR3 consists of 17 residues. Trimming took off 3 bases at V and 7 bases at J, with 24 bases between the two ends. CDR3 sequence (DNA): TGTGCCAGCAGCCAGATCTCAGGGCCTACCCTTTCAAGTGGCTACACCTTC. This translates into CASSQISGPTLSSGYTF.

V is TRBV5-1 and J is TRBJ1-1; TRBD1 agrees at 7 bases. Germline values: CDR1 SGHRS, CDR2 YFSETQ. The CDR3 is 16 residues long. V lost 2 bases to trimming and J lost 5 bases; unmatched junction nucleotides: 12. The CDR3 DNA is TGCGCCAGCAGCTTTCGGCAGGGGGGCAAAGGAACTGAAGCTTTCTTT. Its translation: CASSFRQGGKGTEAFF.

This chain links TRBV6-6 with TRBJ1-2; D is perhaps TRBD1 (6 bases). There are 11 residues in the CDR3. CDR1 is MNHNY and CDR2 is SVGAGI in the germline V gene (reference sequence). CDR3 in DNA: TGTGCAACTAAGGGGGACCGCGGCTACACCTTC. Translating it yields CATKGDRGYTF.

This clone was picked up one time. Sequence at one end of the junction differs from germline and may be a read error. The rearrangement joins TRBV4-1 to TRBJ2-6; tentative D call: TRBD1 (5 bases). The germline CDR1 and CDR2 sequences are MGHRA and YSYEKL. The CDR3 runs 18 residues. DNA of the CDR3: TGCGCCAGCAGCCAAGGGTCACACCAGGGATCTGGGGCCAACGGCCTGACTTTC. This sequence encodes CASSQGSHQGSGANGLTF.

CDR3 in amino acids: CASSTGTKIPAWAAFF. The CDR3 bases are TGTGCCAGTAGTACCGGGACAAAGATCCCTGCTTGGGCAGCTTTCTTT. V is TRBV19 and J is TRBJ1-1; D may be TRBD1 (6 bases). The V and J ends lost 4 bases and 10 bases respectively, with 25 bases between them. CDR1 and CDR2 from the germline V gene are LNHDA and SQIVND (reference sequence). The length of the CDR3 is 16 residues. The full variable domain, its missing parts supplied by reference TRBV19 and TRBJ1-1, is DGGITQSPKYLFRKEGQNVTLSCEQNLNHDAMYWYRQDPGQGLRLIYYSQIVNDFQKGDIAEGYSVSREKKESFPLTVTSAQKNPTAFYLCASSTGTKIPAWAAFFGQGTRLTVV.

This clone was seen a single time. The chain employs TRBV27 and TRBJ2-7, with unresolved D. Between the trimmed V and J ends, which lost 6 bases and 0 bases, there was a span of 12 bases. Germline CDR1 reads MNHEY; CDR2 reads SMNVEV (reference sequence). This CDR3 spans 14 amino acids. CDR3 in DNA: TGTGCCAGCAGCCTCTCGTCGGGCTCCTACGAGCAGTACTTC. Its translation: CASSLSSGSYEQYF.

This chain links TRBV10-2 with TRBJ2-1; 8 nucleotides match TRBD2. The CDR3 spans 15 residues. V lost 5 bases, J lost 9 bases, and 12 bases stayed unmatched. Germline V gene lookup returns CDR1 WSHSY and CDR2 SAAADI. The CDR3 region has the DNA TGCGCCAGCAGTTGGGGACACCGCAGCGGGGGTGAGCAGTTCTTC. Amino acids: CASSWGHRSGGEQFF.

The V call is TRBV18, the J call TRBJ1-1; the D is unclear. Germline loops: CDR1 KGHSH, CDR2 LQKENI. This CDR3 region has 13 residues. Deletions cut 5 bases from V and 3 bases from J, with 10 bases between. The CDR3 here is CASSGQSHTEAFF. The CDR3 nucleotides read TGTGCCAGCTCAGGGCAGTCCCACACTGAAGCTTTCTTT.

The V gene is TRBV7-9, the J gene TRBJ1-2; TRBD1 aligns across 9 bases. Germline CDR1 is SEHNR and CDR2 is FQNEAQ (reference sequence). The CDR3 runs 15 residues. V gave up 5 bases and J gave up 2 bases; unmatched junction bases: 6. The CDR3 nucleotides are TGTGCCAGCAGCCTCGATGGGACAGGGAACTATGGCTACACCTTC. Translated, it gives CASSLDGTGNYGYTF.

The J gene is TRBJ1-5, the V gene TRBV7-2; D gene uncertain. Trimming removed 1 base from V and 6 bases from J, with 10 bases in between. CDR1 is SGHTA, CDR2 FQGNSA, per germline. This CDR3 comprises 14 residues. CDR3 in DNA: TGTGCCAGCAGCTTAGATGGGCGGGGTCAGCCCCAGCATTTT. Amino acid sequence: CASSLDGRGQPQHF. The full variable domain, completed using reference TRBV7-2 and TRBJ1-5, is GAGVSQSPSNKVTEKGKDVELRCDPISGHTALYWYRQSLGQGLEFLIYFQGNSAPDKSGLPSDRFSAERTGGSVSTLTIQRTQQEDSAVYLCASSLDGRGQPQHFGDGTRLSIL.

The chain uses TRBV11-2 and TRBJ1-1, with D uncertain. Between the trimmed V and J ends, which lost 1 base and 1 base, there was a span of 10 bases. There are 15 residues in the CDR3. The V gene's germline CDR1 is SGHAT and CDR2 FQNNGV. The CDR3: CASSLGSSGNTEAFF. CDR3 nucleotides: TGTGCCAGCAGCTTAGGCAGCTCGGGGAACACTGAAGCTTTCTTT. Full variable domain (outside the CDR3, taken from reference TRBV11-2 and TRBJ1-1): EAGVAQSPRYKIIEKRQSVAFWCNPISGHATLYWYQQILGQGPKLLIQFQNNGVVDDSQLPKDRFSAERLKGVDSTLKIQPAKLEDSAVYLCASSLGSSGNTEAFFGQGTRLTVV.

The chain is built from TRBV6-1 and TRBJ2-2; weak D call: TRBD2 (7 bases). Germline V gives CDR1 MNHNS, CDR2 SASEGT. The CDR3 loop spans 16 amino acids. V lost 1 base and J lost 2, with 11 bases in between. In nucleotides, the CDR3 is TGTGCCAGCAGTGAAGTGGGGGGGCACAACACCGGGGAGCTGTTTTTT. Protein product: CASSEVGGHNTGELFF.

The chain employs TRBV5-1 and TRBJ2-5; tentatively, D is TRBD2 (7 bases). V was cut by 7 bases and J by 1 base, with 11 bases left in between. The germline V gene has CDR1 SGHRS and CDR2 YFSETQ. The CDR3 loop spans 13 amino acids. Written as DNA, the CDR3 is TGCGCCAGCCGGGCGGGGGCCCAAGAGACCCAGTACTTC. Its protein is CASRAGAQETQYF.

The chain joins TRBV2 to TRBJ1-1, with a weak D call TRBD1 (5 bases). The V and J ends lost 3 bases and 0 bases respectively, with 14 bases between them. Germline V gives CDR1 SNHLY, CDR2 FYNNEI. This CDR3 spans 16 amino acids. CDR3 region: CASSDQGMVVNTEAFF. The CDR3 bases are TGTGCCAGCAGTGATCAGGGTATGGTGGTGAACACTGAAGCTTTCTTT.

The rearrangement links TRBV4-1 to TRBJ1-3, with 7 bases lining up with TRBD1. Germline V gene lookup returns CDR1 MGHRA and CDR2 YSYEKL. The V segment lost 4 bases and the J segment 3 bases; nucleotides outside the gene matches: 9. CDR3 length: 16 residues. Here the CDR3 reads CASSRGETGFGNTIYF. CDR3 sequence (DNA): TGCGCCAGCAGCCGAGGGGAGACAGGGTTTGGAAACACCATATATTTT.

V usage is TRBV28 and J usage is TRBJ2-1, with D possibly TRBD2 on 6 matching bases. The germline V gene encodes CDR1 MDHEN and CDR2 SYDVKM. The CDR3 is made up of 12 amino acids. V gave up 8 bases and J gave up 4 bases, with 9 bases separating them. In nucleotides, the CDR3 is TGTGCCAGCCGTGGGACTTACAATGAGCAGTTCTTC. Residues: CASRGTYNEQFF.

The chain has TRBV7-2 and TRBJ2-1, with TRBD1 matching over 7 bases. From germline, CDR1 is SGHTA and CDR2 FQGNSA. The CDR3 runs 16 residues. With V trimmed by 5 bases and J by 4 bases, 11 bases remained unmatched. In nucleotides, the CDR3 is TGTGCCAGCAGCATATTCCCCGGGACAGAATACAATGAGCAGTTCTTC. As protein: CASSIFPGTEYNEQFF.

The rearrangement uses TRBV9 and TRBJ2-1, with D perhaps TRBD1 (7 bases). From germline, CDR1 is SGDLS and CDR2 YYNGEE. Trimming took 7 bases from V and 3 from J, leaving 17 bases between them. CDR3 size: 15 residues. The CDR3 protein is CASSRGVGGYNEQFF. The CDR3 DNA reads as TGTGCCAGCTCCAGGGGGGTGGGCGGCTACAATGAGCAGTTCTTC.

The genes are TRBV4-1 and TRBJ2-5, with TRBD2 matching over 7 bases. Unmatched junction bases numbered 6, after V lost 0 bases and J lost 2 bases. This CDR3 comprises 16 residues. CDR1 is MGHRA and CDR2 is YSYEKL in the germline V gene. This CDR3 is CASSQDPTGGQETQYF. In nucleotides, the CDR3 is TGCGCCAGCAGCCAAGATCCAACGGGGGGTCAAGAGACCCAGTACTTC.